The 17 T cell receptor beta chains reported below all come from one sample, sequenced in a study of cytomegalovirus exposure and HLA in healthy donors. PCR used 60 Vbeta primers and 13 Jbeta primers. The table came from immunoSEQ multiplex PCR; TCRdb's copy has only in-frame clones and leaves some out. This sample has 100,000 or so clones; 74% occur once, and the top ten carry approximately 1.9%. The sequenced sample was PBMCs. The origin of the receptors is a human donor in good health.

A few counts support this clone. The chain carries TRBV7-9 and TRBJ1-4; 9 nucleotides agree with TRBD1. Germline loops: CDR1 SEHNR, CDR2 FQNEAQ (reference sequence). The CDR3 length is 15 residues. V shed 5 bases and J 8 bases; nucleotides not matched to a gene: 9. The CDR3 loop reads CASSQGTGREEKLFF. CDR3 in DNA: TGTGCCAGCAGCCAGGGGACAGGGCGAGAAGAAAAACTGTTTTTT.

J is TRBJ2-1 and V is TRBV4-1; perhaps TRBD2 as D (7 bases). The V end was cut by 1 base, the J end by 6 bases, with 13 bases between. CDR3 length equals 15 residues. Germline V gives CDR1 MGHRA, CDR2 YSYEKL. CDR3 coding DNA: TGCGCCAGCAGCCAAGGACTAGGGGGGGTCAATGAGCAGTTCTTC. This encodes CASSQGLGGVNEQFF.

This clone counts as medium-sized. V and J are TRBV15 and TRBJ1-4, with D maybe TRBD1 (6 bases). The germline V and J ends were trimmed by 3 bases and 3 bases, with 14 bases remaining between them. The CDR3 is 16 amino acids. CDR1 is LNHNV and CDR2 is YYDKDF in the germline V gene (reference sequence). The chain's CDR3 is CATSRGTGSSNEKLFF. CDR3 nucleotides: TGTGCCACCAGCAGGGGAACAGGGTCGTCTAATGAAAAACTGTTTTTT.

In its sample, this clone was seen once. CDR3 loop: CASTEGGTDEQFF. The CDR3 bases are TGTGCCAGCACGGAAGGCGGGACGGATGAGCAGTTCTTC. The chain joins TRBV6-5 to TRBJ2-1; D may be TRBD2 (6 bases). V dropped 7 bases and J dropped 8 bases, with 15 bases sitting between them. Germline assignment: CDR1 MNHEY and CDR2 SVGAGI. This CDR3 spans 13 amino acids.

The V and J genes are TRBV7-6 and TRBJ2-7; perhaps TRBD1 as D (6 bases). The V gene's germline CDR1 is SGHVS and CDR2 FNYEAQ. The CDR3 totals 11 residues. Trimming stripped 5 bases from V and 7 bases from J, with 9 bases between. Written as DNA, the CDR3 is TGTGCCAGCAGCAACAGGGTTGAGCAGTACTTC. It yields the protein CASSNRVEQYF. The full variable domain, in which reference TRBV7-6 and TRBJ2-7 provide the parts outside the CDR3, is GAGVSQSPRYKVTKRGQDVALRCDPISGHVSLYWYRQALGQGPEFLTYFNYEAQQDKSGLPNDRFSAERPEGSISTLTIQRTEQRDSAMYRCASSNRVEQYFGPGTRLTVT.

The chain joins TRBV19 to TRBJ2-7; D remains ambiguous. This CDR3 is 12 amino acids long. Trimming left V 10 bases short and J 1 base short, with 11 bases between. CDR1 and CDR2 from the germline V gene are LNHDA and SQIVND (reference sequence). The CDR3, as DNA: TGTGCCACAATGACTGCGTCCTACGAGCAGTACTTC. Protein product: CATMTASYEQYF. Based on the CDR3 plus reference TRBV19 and TRBJ2-7, the full variable domain is DGGITQSPKYLFRKEGQNVTLSCEQNLNHDAMYWYRQDPGQGLRLIYYSQIVNDFQKGDIAEGYSVSREKKESFPLTVTSAQKNPTAFYLCATMTASYEQYFGPGTRLTVT.

This chain connects TRBV27 to TRBJ2-3, with unresolved D. The CDR3 has 14 residues. Trimming took off 7 bases at V and 3 bases at J, with 14 bases between the two ends. In germline, CDR1 is MNHEY, CDR2 SMNVEV (reference sequence). The CDR3 loop reads CASKVWSPTDTQYF. Written as DNA, the CDR3 is TGTGCCAGCAAGGTATGGAGTCCAACAGATACGCAGTATTTT.

The rearrangement joins TRBV1 to TRBJ2-7; the table's TRBD1 call for D was not verified on the DNA. TRBV1 is described as a pseudogene. This CDR3 spans 16 amino acids. In DNA, the CDR3 is TGCACCAGCAGCCAGGCTGACAGGGGAGCCTTCTACGAGCAGTACTTC. Amino acid sequence: CTSSQADRGAFYEQYF.

Here the CDR3 reads CASRAGGEGRRNEQFF. The DNA for the CDR3 is TGTGCCAGCAGGGCCGGGGGGGAGGGCCGCCGCAATGAGCAGTTCTTC. The chain has TRBV28 and TRBJ2-1; TRBD2 matches 8 bases. This CDR3 has 16 amino acids. J was trimmed by 6 bases and V by 6 bases; bases with no gene match: 13. CDR1 and CDR2 from the germline V gene are MDHEN and SYDVKM.

The chain uses TRBV5-1 and TRBJ2-7; 11 positions match TRBD2. The V segment lost 1 base and the J segment 4 bases; nucleotides outside the gene matches: 4. The CDR3 totals 15 residues. The germline CDR1 and CDR2 sequences are SGHRS and YFSETQ. The CDR3 DNA follows: TGCGCCAGCAGCTTGACTAGCGGGGGAGGGTACGAGCAGTACTTC. This codes for CASSLTSGGGYEQYF. The complete variable domain, with remaining parts taken from reference TRBV5-1 and TRBJ2-7, reads KAGVTQTPRYLIKTRGQQVTLSCSPISGHRSVSWYQQTPGQGLQFLFEYFSETQRNKGNFPGRFSGRQFSNSRSEMNVSTLELGDSALYLCASSLTSGGGYEQYFGPGTRLTVT.

As DNA, the CDR3 is TGTGCCAGCAGTTGGGGGGGTAATCAGCCCCAGCATTTT. Encoded protein: CASSWGGNQPQHF. The V gene is TRBV6-5, the J gene TRBJ1-5; possible D gene TRBD1, 5 bases. The ends were cut back, 4 bases at V and 4 bases at J, with 8 bases in the middle. The CDR3 is made up of 13 amino acids. Germline CDR1 reads MNHEY; CDR2 reads SVGAGI.

The chain combines TRBV28 with TRBJ2-1; TRBD2 matches at 8 bases. CDR3 size: 14 residues. J was trimmed by 5 bases and V by 7 bases; bases with no gene match: 7. CDR1 and CDR2 from the germline V gene are MDHEN and SYDVKM. The CDR3 here is CASTSGRRDNEQFF. The CDR3 DNA sequence: TGTGCCAGCACAAGCGGGAGAAGGGACAATGAGCAGTTCTTC. Full variable domain (rest looked up from reference TRBV28 and TRBJ2-1): DVKVTQSSRYLVKRTGEKVFLECVQDMDHENMFWYRQDPGLGLRLIYFSYDVKMKEKGDIPEGYSVSREKKERFSLILESASTNQTSMYLCASTSGRRDNEQFFGPGTRLTVL.

In its sample, this clone was seen a few times. The V and J genes are TRBV7-2 and TRBJ1-5, with a weak D call TRBD1 (6 bases). The CDR3 extends over 15 amino acids. Germline V gene data show CDR1 as SGHTA and CDR2 as FQGNSA. Trimming took off 2 bases at V and 10 bases at J, with 18 bases between the two ends. CDR3 DNA: TGTGCCAGCAGCTTAACGGGGGGCGGGGAAAAACCCCAGCATTTT. This translates into CASSLTGGGEKPQHF. The full variable domain, in which reference TRBV7-2 and TRBJ1-5 provide the parts outside the CDR3, is GAGVSQSPSNKVTEKGKDVELRCDPISGHTALYWYRQSLGQGLEFLIYFQGNSAPDKSGLPSDRFSAERTGGSVSTLTIQRTQQEDSAVYLCASSLTGGGEKPQHFGDGTRLSIL.

This chain connects TRBV15 to TRBJ1-2; D possibly corresponds to TRBD1 (5 bases). This CDR3 has 16 residues. From germline, CDR1 is LNHNV and CDR2 YYDKDF (reference sequence). V was cut by 3 bases and J by 6 bases, with 20 bases left in between. The CDR3 coding sequence is TGTGCCACCAGCAGGGATTCCTGGGGGGGGAGTGATGGCTACACCTTC. This encodes CATSRDSWGGSDGYTF.

The CDR3 DNA sequence: TGTGCCAGCGTTGATACAGGGAAAGGGAACATTCAGTACTTC. This sequence encodes CASVDTGKGNIQYF. The J gene is TRBJ2-4, the V gene TRBV27, with D maybe TRBD1 (6 bases). The ends were cut back, 8 bases at V and 7 bases at J, with 18 bases in the middle. Germline V lookup: CDR1 MNHEY, CDR2 SMNVEV (reference sequence). The CDR3 loop spans 14 amino acids.

DNA for the CDR3: TGTGCCACCTTCTACGACAGTGCTCCCTACGAGCAGTACTTC. Amino acids: CATFYDSAPYEQYF. The genes are TRBV28 and TRBJ2-7; D perhaps matches TRBD1 (5 bases). The germline V gene encodes CDR1 MDHEN and CDR2 SYDVKM. The CDR3 loop spans 14 amino acids. Trimming shortened V by 10 bases and J by 2 bases, and 18 bases separated the two germline ends.

The chain uses TRBV28 and TRBJ1-5; D is unresolved. CDR1 is MDHEN and CDR2 is SYDVKM in the germline V gene. The CDR3 totals 14 residues. With 4 bases removed from V and 0 bases from J, the gap between germline ends came to 7 bases. The CDR3 region is CASSSFYSNQPQHF. CDR3 sequence (DNA): TGTGCCAGCAGTTCGTTCTATAGCAATCAGCCCCAGCATTTT.